The 7 T cell receptor beta chains below all came from one sample that was sequenced in a study of CD8 T cells in ankylosing spondylitis. TCRdb ran MiXCR on the 5' RACE reads and lists one entry per CDR3 protein. The sample lists 200,000 to 250,000 distinct CDR3 sequences, roughly a tenth occurring once. Material for sequencing was blood, either unsorted or a sorted T cell fraction (not recorded which). These receptors all come from a male donor with ankylosing spondylitis or in good health (not recorded which).

This clonotype was counted only a few times. A much larger clone is a single base away; this may be a read error. V is TRBV20-1 and J is TRBJ1-2, with D perhaps TRBD1 (5 bases). This CDR3 region has 13 residues. Germline-derived CDR1 and CDR2 are DFQATT and SNEGSKA (reference sequence). CDR3 nucleotide sequence: TGCAGTGTCCAGGGTACCGCTAACTATGGCGACACCTTC. This sequence encodes CSVQGTANYGDTF.

A few counts support this clonotype. The CDR3 DNA reads as TGTGCCAGCAGTTTAAGTGAGAGCTCCTACAATGAGCAGTTCTTC. Its translation is CASSLSESSYNEQFF. The chain joins TRBV12-3 or TRBV12-4 to TRBJ2-1, with D uncertain. The CDR3 has 15 amino acids. The V gene lost 2 bases and the J gene lost 0 bases, with 8 bases spanning the gap.

The sample holds a few counts of this clonotype. Compared with germline, one end of the junction differs, possibly owing to a read error. The chain couples TRBV7-7 to TRBJ2-5, with TRBD2 matching 15 bases. There are 14 residues in the CDR3. The germline V gene encodes CDR1 SSHAT and CDR2 FNYEAQ (reference sequence). DNA for the CDR3: TGTGCTAGCAGATCCGGACTAGCGGGGGGGCCGCAGTACTTC. Translated, it gives CASRSGLAGGPQYF. Together with reference TRBV7-7 and TRBJ2-5, the CDR3 gives the full variable domain: GAGVSQSPRYKVTKRGQDVTLRCDPISSHATLYWYQQALGQGPEFLTYFNYEAQPDKSGLPSDRFSAERPEGSISTLTIQRTEQRDSAMYRCASRSGLAGGPQYFGPGTRLLVL.

This clonotype was observed a single time. Given a much more abundant clone one base away, this may be a read error. V usage is TRBV3-1 and J usage is TRBJ2-7, with D possibly called TRBD1 or TRBD2 (5 bases each). CDR3 length equals 13 residues. Per germline, CDR1 LGHDT and CDR2 YNNKEL (reference sequence). Trimming removed 5 bases from V and 2 bases from J, with 10 bases in between. The CDR3 spells CASSSGTTYEQYF. The CDR3 region has the DNA TGTGCCAGCAGCTCCGGGACGACCTACGAGCAGTACTTC.

In this sample, this clonotype turned up a few times. The chain links TRBV5-1 to TRBJ2-3; TRBD2 aligns across 9 bases. The CDR3 sequence is 16 residues long. The junction had 7 bases not matched to a gene; V was cut back by 2 bases and J by 3 bases. CDR1 and CDR2 from the germline V gene are SGHRS and YFSETQ. In DNA, the CDR3 is TGCGCCAGCAGCTTAGCCGGGACTAGCATAACAGATACGCAGTATTTT. As protein: CASSLAGTSITDTQYF. The full variable domain, in which reference TRBV5-1 and TRBJ2-3 provide the parts outside the CDR3, is KAGVTQTPRYLIKTRGQQVTLSCSPISGHRSVSWYQQTPGQGLQFLFEYFSETQRNKGNFPGRFSGRQFSNSRSEMNVSTLELGDSALYLCASSLAGTSITDTQYFGPGTRLTVL.

This clonotype was seen repeatedly, ten times or more. This chain uses TRBV29-1 with TRBJ2-2; D may be TRBD1 (5 bases). V was pared by 2 bases and J by 1 base, with 8 bases between. This CDR3 has 14 amino acids. The germline gives CDR1 SQVTM, CDR2 ANQGSEA. The DNA of the CDR3 is TGCAGCGTTGAAACAGGCCTGAACACCGGGGAGCTGTTTTTT. It encodes CSVETGLNTGELFF.

This clonotype was seen ten or more times. The chain is built from TRBV20-1 and TRBJ2-7; no clear D. This CDR3 has 12 residues. Trimming removed 3 bases at V and 2 bases at J, with 8 bases between. CDR1 and CDR2 from the germline V gene are DFQATT and SNEGSKA (reference sequence). This chain's CDR3 is CSASKGTYEQYF. The CDR3 region has the DNA TGCAGTGCTAGTAAAGGGACCTACGAGCAGTACTTC.